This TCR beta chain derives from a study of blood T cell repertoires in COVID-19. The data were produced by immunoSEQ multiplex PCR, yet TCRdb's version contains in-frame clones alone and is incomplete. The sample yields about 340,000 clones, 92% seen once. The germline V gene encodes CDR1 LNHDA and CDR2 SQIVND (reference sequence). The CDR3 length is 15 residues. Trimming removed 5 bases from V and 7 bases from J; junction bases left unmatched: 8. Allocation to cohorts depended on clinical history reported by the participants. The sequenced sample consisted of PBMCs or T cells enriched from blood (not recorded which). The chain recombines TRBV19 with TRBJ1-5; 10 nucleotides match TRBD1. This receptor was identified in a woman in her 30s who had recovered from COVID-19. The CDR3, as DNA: TGTGCCAGTAGTCTGACAGGGGGCGCGGGGCAGCCCCAGCATTTT. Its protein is CASSLTGGAGQPQHF.